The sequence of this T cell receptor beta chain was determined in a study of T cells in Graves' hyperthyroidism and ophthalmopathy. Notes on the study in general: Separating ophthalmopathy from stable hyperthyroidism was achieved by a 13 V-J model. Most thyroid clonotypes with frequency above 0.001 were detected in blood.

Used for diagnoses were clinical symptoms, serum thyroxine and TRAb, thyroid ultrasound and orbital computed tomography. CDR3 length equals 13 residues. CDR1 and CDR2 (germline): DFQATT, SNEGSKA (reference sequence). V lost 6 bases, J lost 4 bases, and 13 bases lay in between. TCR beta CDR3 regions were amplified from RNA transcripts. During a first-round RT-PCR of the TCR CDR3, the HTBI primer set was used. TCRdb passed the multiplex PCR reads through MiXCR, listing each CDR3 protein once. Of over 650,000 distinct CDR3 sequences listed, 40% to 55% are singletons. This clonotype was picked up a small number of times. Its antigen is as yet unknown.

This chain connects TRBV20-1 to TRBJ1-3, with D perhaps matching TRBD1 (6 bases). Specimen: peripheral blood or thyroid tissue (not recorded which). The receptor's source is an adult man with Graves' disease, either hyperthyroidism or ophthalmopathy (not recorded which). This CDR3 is CSATGGQGNTIYF. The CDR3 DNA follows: TGCAGTGCCACTGGAGGACAGGGAAACACCATATATTTT.